The 25 T cell receptor beta chains reported below all come from one sample, sequenced in a study of blood T cell repertoires in COVID-19. TCRdb keeps only in-frame clones here, not all; method: immunoSEQ multiplex PCR. The data hold 160,000 or so clones, with around 86% observed a single time. The sequencing input was peripheral blood. Receptors were obtained from a man between 65 and 85 years old who had recovered from COVID-19.

The CDR3 sequence: CASNRGGQPETQYF. DNA for the CDR3: TGTGCCAGCAACCGAGGAGGACAGCCAGAGACCCAGTACTTC. This chain connects TRBV5-5 to TRBJ2-5; maybe TRBD1 (6 bases). Germline CDR1 SGHKS, CDR2 YYEKEE (reference sequence). This CDR3 region has 14 residues. V shed 6 bases and J shed 4 bases, with 16 bases lying between them.

The gene calls are TRBV5-1 and TRBJ2-2; a weak D match, TRBD1 (6 bases). V was pared by 7 bases and J by 6 bases, with 16 bases between. This CDR3 comprises 14 residues. The V gene's germline CDR1 is SGHRS and CDR2 YFSETQ. The CDR3 DNA is TGCGCCAGCCGACAGGACTGGGGATCCGGGGAGCTGTTTTTT. Its protein is CASRQDWGSGELFF.

The V gene is TRBV9, the J gene TRBJ2-1; 9 bases map to TRBD2. Germline V lookup: CDR1 SGDLS, CDR2 YYNGEE. CDR3 size: 14 residues. The V gene end was trimmed by 2 bases and the J gene end by 5 bases; junction bases not matched to a gene: 2. The CDR3 coding sequence is TGTGCCAGCAGCGTGACTAGCGGAAACAATGAGCAGTTCTTC. The encoded protein is CASSVTSGNNEQFF. Drawing the rest from reference TRBV9 and TRBJ2-1, the complete variable domain is DSGVTQTPKHLITATGQRVTLRCSPRSGDLSVYWYQQSLDQGLQFLIQYYNGEERAKGNILERFSAQQFPDLHSELNLSSLELGDSALYFCASSVTSGNNEQFFGPGTRLTVL.

The chain couples TRBV7-9 to TRBJ2-5; no definite D call. CDR1 is SEHNR, CDR2 FQNEAQ, per germline (reference sequence). The CDR3 loop spans 13 amino acids. V was pared by 3 bases and J by 2 bases, with 7 bases between. The DNA for the CDR3 is TGTGCCAGCAGCTTGTTCAGTCAAGAGACCCAGTACTTC. Amino acid sequence: CASSLFSQETQYF.

As to this clone: Distinct nucleotide sequences in the sample also encode this CDR3. The chain joins TRBV18 to TRBJ2-7; 11 nucleotides align to TRBD2. CDR1 KGHSH and CDR2 LQKENI come from the germline V gene. The CDR3 is 14 amino acids. Trimming took 3 bases from V and 4 from J; bases not matched to a gene: 2. Here the CDR3 reads CASSPTSGSYEQYF. DNA of the CDR3: TGTGCCAGCTCACCTACTAGCGGGAGTTACGAGCAGTACTTC.

V is TRBV9 and J is TRBJ2-2; 7 bases align to TRBD1. The CDR3 totals 15 residues. The V gene end was trimmed by 1 base and the J gene end by 1 base; junction bases not matched to a gene: 1. CDR1 is SGDLS and CDR2 is YYNGEE in the germline V gene. The CDR3 nucleotides are TGTGCCAGCAGCGTAAGACAGGGGAACACCGGGGAGCTGTTTTTT. Its translation is CASSVRQGNTGELFF.

This sequence joins TRBV6-5 and TRBJ2-7; 10 bases match TRBD2. Germline values: CDR1 MNHEY, CDR2 SVGAGI. CDR3 length equals 16 residues. J gave up 3 bases and V 2 bases, and 7 bases lay outside the gene matches. In nucleotides, the CDR3 is TGTGCCAGCAGTTACGGTTGGGTAGCGGGGGGCTACGAGCAGTACTTC. The encoded protein is CASSYGWVAGGYEQYF.

This chain links TRBV9 with TRBJ1-3, with no clear D. The CDR3 runs 15 residues. Germline CDR1 reads SGDLS; CDR2 reads YYNGEE. The germline V and J ends were trimmed by 0 bases and 0 bases, with 7 bases remaining between them. CDR3 DNA: TGTGCCAGCAGCGTAGGAGAGTTCTCTGGAAACACCATATATTTT. This sequence encodes CASSVGEFSGNTIYF.

V gene TRBV6-6 combines with J gene TRBJ2-3; 10 bases are shared with TRBD2. This CDR3 comprises 15 residues. From germline, CDR1 is MNHNY and CDR2 SVGAGI (reference sequence). V was clipped by 2 bases and J by 1 base; unmatched bases: 0. The CDR3 sequence is CASSYTSGGTDTQYF. CDR3 nucleotides: TGTGCCAGCAGTTACACTAGCGGGGGCACAGATACGCAGTATTTT.

This chain joins TRBV7-9 and TRBJ2-1; 8 bases map to TRBD1. This CDR3 is built from 15 residues. V dropped 5 bases and J dropped 3; count of bases not matched to a gene: 6. Germline assignment: CDR1 SEHNR and CDR2 FQNEAQ (reference sequence). In DNA, the CDR3 is TGTGCCAGCAGCCCACCGGACAGGGACTACAATGAGCAGTTCTTC. Protein product: CASSPPDRDYNEQFF.

This chain joins TRBV7-3 and TRBJ2-1; 11 bases agree with TRBD2. V lost 5 bases, J lost 0 bases, and 3 bases stayed unmatched. Germline-derived CDR1 and CDR2 are SGHTA and FQGTGA. The CDR3 is 16 residues long. CDR3 protein: CASSLTSGGSYNEQFF. CDR3 sequence (DNA): TGTGCCAGCAGCCTTACTAGCGGGGGCTCCTACAATGAGCAGTTCTTC. Filled out from reference TRBV7-3 and TRBJ2-1, the complete variable domain reads GAGVSQTPSNKVTEKGKYVELRCDPISGHTALYWYRQSLGQGPEFLIYFQGTGAADDSGLPNDRFFAVRPEGSVSTLKIQRTERGDSAVYLCASSLTSGGSYNEQFFGPGTRLTVL.

V usage is TRBV27 and J usage is TRBJ2-5, with D possibly TRBD2 on 6 matching bases. Germline V lookup: CDR1 MNHEY, CDR2 SMNVEV (reference sequence). Trimming took off 5 bases at V and 1 base at J, with 14 bases between the two ends. The CDR3 extends over 15 amino acids. The CDR3 DNA is TGTGCCAGCAGTCCTCTTAGCGGCCCCCAAGAGACCCAGTACTTC. Amino acid sequence: CASSPLSGPQETQYF.

The V gene is TRBV7-9, the J gene TRBJ1-2, with D unclear. CDR3 length: 13 residues. Trimming stripped 5 bases from V and 5 bases from J, with 12 bases between. The germline V gene has CDR1 SEHNR and CDR2 FQNEAQ (reference sequence). CDR3 sequence reads: CASSLAPTYGYTF. CDR3 in DNA: TGTGCCAGCAGCCTCGCGCCCACTTATGGCTACACCTTC.

This chain connects TRBV29-1 to TRBJ2-7; no clear D gene. The germline CDR1 and CDR2 sequences are SQVTM and ANQGSEA. This CDR3 has 11 residues. Trimming shortened V by 3 bases and J by 3 bases, and 6 bases separated the two germline ends. The CDR3 here is CSVEFLYEQYF. CDR3 coding DNA: TGCAGCGTTGAGTTCCTCTACGAGCAGTACTTC.

The chain combines TRBV7-2 with TRBJ2-5, with 10 bases lining up with TRBD1. Losses at the gene ends were 5 bases for V and 1 base for J; bases not matched to a gene: 4. The CDR3 is 15 amino acids. Germline assignment: CDR1 SGHTA and CDR2 FQGNSA. Written as DNA, the CDR3 is TGTGCCAGCAGCCTCCGGGACAGGGGCCAAGAGACCCAGTACTTC. This encodes CASSLRDRGQETQYF.

This clone was detected a few times. The chain joins TRBV28 to TRBJ1-5; the D gene is possibly TRBD1 (5 bases). CDR1 MDHEN and CDR2 SYDVKM come from the germline V gene. The CDR3 has 12 residues. In nucleotides, the CDR3 is TGTGCTGGACGGGGGAGCAATCAGCCCCAGCATTTT. Amino acids: CAGRGSNQPQHF.

The chain uses TRBV6-2 or TRBV6-3 and TRBJ2-7; TRBD2 aligns across 10 bases. The trim removed 2 bases at V and 3 bases at J, leaving 4 bases unmatched. Germline-derived CDR1 and CDR2 are MNHEY and SVGEGT. This CDR3 is 15 amino acids long. The CDR3: CASSYTASGSYEQYF. The CDR3 bases are TGTGCCAGCAGTTACACTGCTAGCGGGAGCTACGAGCAGTACTTC.

The J gene is TRBJ2-1, the V gene TRBV4-1; 7 bases are shared with TRBD2. The V and J ends lost 1 base and 8 bases, in that order; junction bases with no gene match: 11. CDR1 and CDR2 (germline): MGHRA, YSYEKL. The CDR3 totals 16 residues. The CDR3 DNA follows: TGCGCCAGCAGCCAAGTGATGGGAGGGCCTCGGGATGAGCAGTTCTTC. This gives the protein CASSQVMGGPRDEQFF.

This sequence joins TRBV6-6 and TRBJ1-4; D is unclear. The CDR3 loop spans 12 amino acids. CDR1 and CDR2 from the germline V gene are MNHNY and SVGAGI (reference sequence). V was clipped by 10 bases and J by 4 bases, with 10 bases between them. CDR3 region: CATRSDNEKLFF. The CDR3, as DNA: TGTGCCACCAGATCAGATAATGAAAAACTGTTTTTT.

The V call is TRBV6-1, the J call TRBJ1-4, with D possibly matching TRBD1 (5 bases). The germline CDR1 and CDR2 sequences are MNHNS and SASEGT. CDR3 length: 15 residues. Trimming took off 2 bases at V and 2 bases at J, with 9 bases between the two ends. The DNA for the CDR3 is TGTGCCAGCAGTGAACAGGGTCCGACTAATGAAAAACTGTTTTTT. It specifies CASSEQGPTNEKLFF.

In its sample, this clone was seen a few times. The rearrangement joins TRBV4-1 to TRBJ1-2; D might be TRBD1 (5 bases). Trimming pared 1 base from V and 3 bases from J, leaving 12 bases between. CDR3 length: 15 amino acids. CDR1 and CDR2 (germline): MGHRA, YSYEKL. CDR3 DNA sequence: TGCGCCAGCAGCCAAGGGAGGGGCAGTCACTATGGCTACACCTTC. Protein: CASSQGRGSHYGYTF.

The rearrangement joins TRBV5-1 to TRBJ2-5; 10 bases are a match to TRBD1. The V gene end was trimmed by 4 bases and the J gene end by 4 bases; junction bases not matched to a gene: 7. The CDR3 is made up of 15 amino acids. The germline V gene has CDR1 SGHRS and CDR2 YFSETQ. CDR3 amino acids: CASSARDRGGETQYF. The DNA for the CDR3 is TGCGCCAGCAGCGCCCGGGACAGGGGAGGAGAGACCCAGTACTTC.

The chain is built from TRBV20-1 and TRBJ2-7; no clear D gene. The CDR3 has 14 residues. Germline CDR1 and CDR2: DFQATT and SNEGSKA (reference sequence). V was clipped by 3 bases and J by 3 bases, with 15 bases between them. CDR3: CSASLYSVVYEQYF. CDR3 nucleotides: TGCAGTGCTAGTCTTTATTCCGTTGTCTACGAGCAGTACTTC.

The chain recombines TRBV7-2 with TRBJ2-1; the match to TRBD2 covers 11 bases. The CDR3 loop spans 15 amino acids. V was pared by 5 bases and J by 3 bases, with 3 bases of the junction left unmatched. CDR1 SGHTA and CDR2 FQGNSA come from the germline V gene. CDR3: CASSQGLAGYNEQFF. CDR3 coding DNA: TGTGCCAGCAGCCAAGGACTAGCGGGCTACAATGAGCAGTTCTTC.

Points on this clone: The DNA is left out, because the CDR3 cannot be placed on it with certainty; the CDR3 is given as TCRdb lists it. This chain connects TRBV21-1 to TRBJ1-5. TRBV21-1 represents a pseudogene. The CDR3 length is 16 residues, termini included. CDR3 protein: CASSKSWGGGNQPQHF.